The clone carrying this TCR beta chain appeared a few times. These data come from a study of shared clonotypes between healthy human individuals. Trimming took 6 bases from V and 5 from J, leaving 20 bases between them. Germline assignment: CDR1 SNHLY and CDR2 FYNNEI. There are 15 residues in the CDR3. Profiling relied on immunoSEQ multiplex PCR, and the TCRdb table lists in-frame clones only, not all of them. Of fewer than 350,000 clones listed, roughly 91% are singletons. The clonotype was recovered from a man between 18 and 35 years old in good health. The chain combines TRBV2 with TRBJ2-7, with D possibly TRBD1 on 5 matching bases. Sequenced input: memory CD8+ T cells sorted from blood. Subset specified: CD45RO+ cells pooled with CCR7-negative TemRA cells. This chain's CDR3 is CASRSVGASDHEQYF. The CDR3 nucleotides read TGTGCCAGCAGATCGGTTGGGGCCTCCGACCACGAGCAGTACTTC. Using reference TRBV2 and TRBJ2-7 for the parts outside the CDR3, the full variable domain is EPEVTQTPSHQVTQMGQEVILRCVPISNHLYFYWYRQILGQKVEFLVSFYNNEISEKSEIFDDQFSVERPDGSNFTLKIRSTKLEDSAMYFCASRSVGASDHEQYFGPGTRLTVT.